This entry concerns a single TCR beta chain. Antigen: not known. The data were obtained in a study of OX40 agonist ivuxolimab in advanced cancers. Study background: People in dose escalation had one of these cancers: hepatocellular carcinoma, melanoma, renal cell or head and neck cancer.

Losses at the gene ends were 4 bases for V and 6 bases for J; bases not matched to a gene: 1. CDR3 length equals 14 residues. The V gene's germline CDR1 is SGHRS and CDR2 YFSETQ. The study's findings and limits: Some nonresponders likewise displayed low normalized T-cell clonal expansion.

The assay was immunoSEQ multiplex PCR, and TCRdb's table has in-frame clones only and misses some. The data show tens of thousands of clones, 86% seen once. The chain employs TRBV5-1 and TRBJ2-2; 12 nucleotides line up with TRBD2. The material was CD4+ or CD8+ T cells sorted from blood, obtained in a trial of the OX40 agonist ivuxolimab. The clonotype originates from an adult with an advanced solid tumor such as melanoma, head and neck, liver or kidney cancer. The CDR3 reads CASSPSGGAGELFF. DNA for the CDR3: TGCGCCAGCAGCCCTAGCGGGGGGGCCGGGGAGCTGTTTTTT. Full variable domain (rest looked up from reference TRBV5-1 and TRBJ2-2): KAGVTQTPRYLIKTRGQQVTLSCSPISGHRSVSWYQQTPGQGLQFLFEYFSETQRNKGNFPGRFSGRQFSNSRSEMNVSTLELGDSALYLCASSPSGGAGELFFGEGSRLTVL.